Sequencing of this T cell receptor (beta chain) was carried out in a study of T cell repertoires in cytomegalovirus infection. Study as a whole: CMV epitopes, recently identified HLA-C-restricted and well-studied HLA-B-restricted, were used. Both a matching HLA type and CMV infection were indicated by public TCR beta signatures. Study-wide findings and caveats: CMV carriers with the relevant HLA were identified by cumulative public TCR beta family frequency.

This clonotype was seen a few times. Its antigen is unknown. TCRdb independently ran MiXCR on the reads; one entry per CDR3 protein. The sample includes roughly 340,000 distinct CDR3 sequences, about 28% seen only once; the top ten take around 20%. Germline CDR1 and CDR2: LNHDA and SQIVND (reference sequence). The J segment lost 8 bases and the V segment lost 8 bases, leaving 4 bases of the junction unmatched. CDR3 length: 13 residues. Here the sequenced sample was cultured PBMCs, taken from culture after CMV antigen stimulation. The TCR originated in a human donor in good health (CMV status not recorded). Some clones in this sample may be carry-over from other donors' samples. The chain combines TRBV19 with TRBJ1-4; 11 positions match TRBD1. The CDR3 region has the DNA TGTGCCAGTGGACAGGGGGCGGGAGAAAAACTGTTTTTT. Amino acids: CASGQGAGEKLFF.